The 29 T cell receptor beta chains in this list originate from one sample, sequenced in a study of blood T cell repertoires in COVID-19. TCRdb's table, derived via immunoSEQ multiplex PCR, lists solely in-frame clones and lacks some. The sample lists about 440,000 clones, approximately 88% occurring once. What was sequenced was peripheral blood. These receptors originate from a woman in her forties or fifties with COVID-19, enrolled during active disease.

The chain joins TRBV28 to TRBJ1-3, with D maybe TRBD1 (6 bases). CDR1 and CDR2 (germline): MDHEN, SYDVKM. The CDR3 spans 15 residues. Trimming pared 3 bases from V and 2 bases from J, leaving 11 bases between. The CDR3 DNA reads TGTGCCAGCAGTTTTATGACAGGTCCTGGAAACACCATATATTTT. Protein: CASSFMTGPGNTIYF.

The rearrangement joins TRBV6-7 to TRBJ1-3, with 8 bases identical to TRBD1. Being an ORF, TRBV6-7 has a function that is uncertain. Unmatched junction bases numbered 21, after V lost 7 bases and J lost 4 bases. This CDR3 region has 19 residues. The CDR3 reads CASTRTGTGYIRSGNTIYF. CDR3 bases: TGTGCCAGCACCAGAACCGGGACAGGTTATATTAGATCAGGAAACACCATATATTTT.

This chain links TRBV6-5 with TRBJ1-2; 9 bases are a match to TRBD1. The CDR3 contains 15 residues. Germline-derived CDR1 and CDR2 are MNHEY and SVGAGI. The junction had 7 bases not matched to a gene; V was cut back by 4 bases and J by 4 bases. This CDR3 is CASSSSGTGFYGYTF. The CDR3 nucleotides read TGTGCCAGCAGTTCTTCCGGGACAGGGTTCTATGGCTACACCTTC.

V usage is TRBV7-6 and J usage is TRBJ1-3; D gene unclear. Trimming took 5 bases from V and 1 from J, leaving 9 bases between them. From germline, CDR1 is SGHVS and CDR2 FNYEAQ. This CDR3 has 14 amino acids. In DNA form, the CDR3 reads TGTGCCAGCAGCCAATCGGGGTCTGGAAACACCATATATTTT. It encodes CASSQSGSGNTIYF.

The chain combines TRBV5-1 with TRBJ1-1; a weak D match, TRBD1 (5 bases). Germline-derived CDR1 and CDR2 are SGHRS and YFSETQ. The CDR3 spans 14 residues. Between the trimmed V and J ends, which lost 4 bases and 1 base, there was a span of 11 bases. CDR3 loop: CASSPDTPNTEAFF. The CDR3 DNA follows: TGCGCCAGCAGCCCGGACACTCCGAACACTGAAGCTTTCTTT.

The V gene is TRBV10-3, the J gene TRBJ1-6; D perhaps matches TRBD1 (5 bases). V lost 0 bases and J lost 0, with 6 bases in between. This CDR3 comprises 16 residues. Germline values: CDR1 ENHRY, CDR2 SYGVKD. Written as DNA, the CDR3 is TGTGCCATCAGTGAGTCGGGGGGCTCCTATAATTCACCCCTCCACTTT. It encodes CAISESGGSYNSPLHF.

This sequence joins TRBV5-6 and TRBJ2-3; 7 nucleotides line up with TRBD2. This CDR3 comprises 17 residues. Germline lookup yields CDR1 SGHDT and CDR2 YYEEEE. Germline trimming cut 2 bases from V and 4 bases from J; bases unmatched to any gene: 13. CDR3 nucleotides: TGTGCCAGCAGCTTTTCACTCCTGACTAGCAGGTCAGATACGCAGTATTTT. This encodes CASSFSLLTSRSDTQYF.

This chain joins TRBV3-1 (or the pseudogene TRBV3-2) and TRBJ2-1; TRBD2 is a possible D gene (5 bases). CDR1 is LGHDT, CDR2 YNNKEL, per germline (reference sequence). The V gene lost 6 bases and the J gene lost 8 bases, with 17 bases spanning the gap. CDR3 length equals 14 residues. The CDR3: CASSPSGVWDEQFF. The CDR3 coding sequence is TGTGCCAGCAGTCCAAGCGGCGTATGGGATGAGCAGTTCTTC.

The rearrangement joins TRBV29-1 to TRBJ1-2, with 10 bases aligning to TRBD1. This CDR3 contains 14 residues. With V trimmed by 6 bases and J by 4 bases, 8 bases remained unmatched. Germline values: CDR1 SQVTM, CDR2 ANQGSEA. The CDR3 is CSVSLTGGFYGYTF. In DNA, the CDR3 is TGCAGCGTCAGTTTGACAGGGGGCTTCTATGGCTACACCTTC. Looking up the rest from reference TRBV29-1 and TRBJ1-2 gives the full variable domain: SAVISQKPSRDICQRGTSLTIQCQVDSQVTMMFWYRQQPGQSLTLIATANQGSEATYESGFVIDKFPISRPNLTFSTLTVSNMSPEDSSIYLCSVSLTGGFYGYTFGSGTRLTVV.

This rearrangement joins TRBV5-4 to TRBJ2-7; D possibly corresponds to TRBD1 (5 bases). Germline-derived CDR1 and CDR2 are SGHNT and YYREEE (reference sequence). V was shortened by 2 bases and J by 1 base, with 19 bases between the two germline ends. There are 17 residues in the CDR3. This CDR3 is CASSLGARPGISYEQYF. The CDR3 DNA sequence: TGTGCCAGCAGCTTAGGGGCAAGACCAGGTATATCCTACGAGCAGTACTTC.

This clone has ten or more counts. The V call is TRBV5-1, the J call TRBJ1-6; D remains ambiguous. Deletions cut 4 bases from V and 6 bases from J, with 14 bases between. The length of the CDR3 is 15 residues. Germline V CDR1 and CDR2: SGHRS, YFSETQ. CDR3 sequence reads: CASSGLEGGNSPLHF. The CDR3 DNA follows: TGCGCCAGCAGCGGATTGGAGGGAGGTAATTCACCCCTCCACTTT. The variable domain in full, with the rest retrieved from reference TRBV5-1 and TRBJ1-6, is KAGVTQTPRYLIKTRGQQVTLSCSPISGHRSVSWYQQTPGQGLQFLFEYFSETQRNKGNFPGRFSGRQFSNSRSEMNVSTLELGDSALYLCASSGLEGGNSPLHFGNGTRLTVT.

This sequence joins TRBV10-3 and TRBJ2-7; TRBD1 aligns across 7 bases. The CDR3 is 12 residues long. Trimming cost V 6 bases and J 5 bases; bases outside gene matches: 4. Germline V gene lookup returns CDR1 ENHRY and CDR2 SYGVKD. The DNA of the CDR3 is TGTGCCATCAGCCACGACAGGGACGAGCAGTACTTC. Protein product: CAISHDRDEQYF.

Points on this clone: The identical CDR3 is also encoded by other nucleotide sequences in the sample. This chain links TRBV7-9 with TRBJ2-3; D uncertain. The V end lost 1 base, the J end lost 5 bases, and 4 bases lay between the germline ends. Germline V gene lookup returns CDR1 SEHNR and CDR2 FQNEAQ (reference sequence). The CDR3 covers 12 residues. In DNA form, the CDR3 reads TGTGCCAGCAGCTTAGACTTAGATACGCAGTATTTT. This translates into CASSLDLDTQYF.

This clone was detected only once. CDR3 protein: CASSLSRHSQTQYF. The CDR3 DNA reads TGCGCCAGCAGCTTGTCGCGCCACTCTCAGACCCAGTACTTC. V is TRBV5-1 and J is TRBJ2-5; D gene unclear. Trimming took 1 base from V and 6 from J, leaving 13 bases between them. The length of the CDR3 is 14 residues. Germline-derived CDR1 and CDR2 are SGHRS and YFSETQ.

The chain carries TRBV5-5 and TRBJ2-7; no reliable D call. CDR3 length equals 14 residues. The V and J ends lost 3 bases and 2 bases respectively, with 12 bases between them. Germline values: CDR1 SGHKS, CDR2 YYEKEE (reference sequence). The CDR3 DNA follows: TGTGCCAGCAGCTACGAGCCCACCCCCTACGAGCAGTACTTC. Its protein product is CASSYEPTPYEQYF.

About this clone: Other DNA sequences in this specimen translate into the identical CDR3. The chain has TRBV18 and TRBJ1-1; D uncertain. This CDR3 is built from 13 residues. The germline V gene encodes CDR1 KGHSH and CDR2 LQKENI. Trimming took off 6 bases at V and 1 base at J, with 9 bases between the two ends. CDR3 amino acids: CASSPGRNTEAFF. The DNA of the CDR3 is TGTGCCAGCTCCCCCGGGAGGAACACTGAAGCTTTCTTT.

Comment on this clone: Compared with germline, one end of the junction differs, possibly owing to a read error. The rearrangement joins TRBV7-9 to TRBJ1-2; D unclear. Germline V gene data show CDR1 as SEHNR and CDR2 as FQNEAQ (reference sequence). The CDR3 has 13 residues. This CDR3 is CASTLREAGGYTF. The CDR3 coding sequence is TGTGCCAGCACCTTACGGGAAGCGGGAGGCTACACCTTC.

The rearrangement uses TRBV3-1 (or the pseudogene TRBV3-2) and TRBJ1-2; 11 bases are a match to TRBD1. Trimming took 0 bases from V and 6 from J; bases not matched to a gene: 9. The CDR3 length is 17 residues. Per germline, CDR1 LGHDT and CDR2 YNNKEL (reference sequence). CDR3 DNA: TGTGCCAGCAGCCAAGACGACAGGACAGGGGGCCAGGATGGCTACACCTTC. Translating it yields CASSQDDRTGGQDGYTF.

This clone has more than one count but fewer than ten. The rearrangement joins TRBV6-5 to TRBJ1-2; tentatively, D is TRBD1 (5 bases). Trimming took off 7 bases at V and 12 bases at J, with 15 bases between the two ends. CDR3 size: 11 residues. Germline CDR1 reads MNHEY; CDR2 reads SVGAGI. CDR3 sequence: CASTQGSSHTF. As DNA, the CDR3 is TGTGCCAGCACCCAGGGATCTAGTCACACCTTC.

J is TRBJ2-1 and V is TRBV5-1, with 10 bases lining up with TRBD2. The length of the CDR3 is 18 residues. Germline CDR1 SGHRS, CDR2 YFSETQ. V lost 4 bases, J lost 5 bases, and 15 bases stayed unmatched. The CDR3 DNA reads TGCGCCAGCAGCCCTATACCCCTAGCGGGGGAACCCAACAATGAGCAGTTCTTC. This sequence encodes CASSPIPLAGEPNNEQFF.

The CDR3 protein is CASSPDGDSSTDTQYF. CDR3 in DNA: TGTGCCAGCAGCCCTGACGGGGATTCTAGCACAGATACGCAGTATTTT. The chain couples TRBV27 to TRBJ2-3; tentative D call: TRBD2 (5 bases). The CDR3 has 16 residues. Germline V gene data show CDR1 as MNHEY and CDR2 as SMNVEV (reference sequence). Trimming removed 6 bases at V and 0 bases at J, with 16 bases between.

V and J are TRBV2 and TRBJ1-2; a weak D match, TRBD1 (5 bases). This CDR3 contains 16 residues. V was trimmed by 1 base and J by 5 bases, leaving 17 bases between them. CDR1 and CDR2 from the germline V gene are SNHLY and FYNNEI. CDR3 sequence (DNA): TGTGCCAGCAGTGAAGGCGGGGGAACAACAGCTTATGGCTACACCTTC. Protein: CASSEGGGTTAYGYTF.

The J gene is TRBJ1-5, the V gene TRBV10-1, with a weak D call TRBD1 (5 bases). The ends were cut back, 0 bases at V and 5 bases at J, with 20 bases in the middle. This CDR3 spans 18 amino acids. CDR1 is WNHNN and CDR2 is SYGVQD in the germline V gene (reference sequence). The CDR3 DNA sequence: TGCGCCAGCAGTGAGTCGAAGGCGGTGGGCAGGGCCGATCAGCCCCAGCATTTT. As protein: CASSESKAVGRADQPQHF.

This clone was recorded a few times. The same CDR3 arises from other DNA sequences in this sample as well. The V and J genes are TRBV9 and TRBJ1-1; possible D gene TRBD1, 6 bases. CDR3 length: 14 amino acids. The V gene's germline CDR1 is SGDLS and CDR2 YYNGEE. V lost 0 bases and J lost 5, with 11 bases in between. DNA of the CDR3: TGTGCCAGCAGCGTAGGCAGGGGAGGGACTGAAGCTTTCTTT. Encoded protein: CASSVGRGGTEAFF.

The J gene is TRBJ2-2, the V gene TRBV30; 8 bases map to TRBD2. V lost 2 bases to trimming and J lost 5 bases; unmatched junction nucleotides: 7. Germline lookup yields CDR1 GTSNPN and CDR2 SVGIG (reference sequence). The CDR3 sequence is 15 residues long. DNA for the CDR3: TGTGCCTGGAGTAGCGGGGGCAAGGGGACCGGGGAGCTGTTTTTT. This sequence encodes CAWSSGGKGTGELFF.

The table lists this clone with a few counts. The chain employs TRBV14 and TRBJ1-6; D is undetermined. CDR1 and CDR2 from the germline V gene are SGHDN and FVKESK. The CDR3 has 16 amino acids. V lost 1 base, J lost 5 bases, and 12 bases lay in between. The CDR3 protein is CASSQVTPENNSPLHF. The CDR3 nucleotides read TGTGCCAGCAGCCAAGTTACACCCGAAAATAATTCACCCCTCCACTTT. The full variable domain, with the rest looked up from reference TRBV14 and TRBJ1-6, is EAGVTQFPSHSVIEKGQTVTLRCDPISGHDNLYWYRRVMGKEIKFLLHFVKESKQDESGMPNNRFLAERTGGTYSTLKVQPAELEDSGVYFCASSQVTPENNSPLHFGNGTRLTVT.

The chain employs TRBV10-3 and TRBJ1-2; 12 bases are a match to TRBD1. V lost 4 bases to trimming and J lost 3 bases; unmatched junction nucleotides: 12. Germline-derived CDR1 and CDR2 are ENHRY and SYGVKD. The CDR3 covers 18 residues. CDR3 region: CAISAIGTGGEKDYGYTF. The DNA for the CDR3 is TGTGCCATCAGTGCTATTGGGACAGGGGGCGAAAAGGACTATGGCTACACCTTC.

V usage is TRBV24-1 and J usage is TRBJ2-3; no definite D call. This CDR3 contains 12 residues. Deletions cut 4 bases from V and 6 bases from J, with 7 bases between. Germline CDR1 KGHDR, CDR2 SFDVKD. The CDR3, as DNA: TGTGCCACCAGTGACCCCTACGATACGCAGTATTTT. Protein: CATSDPYDTQYF.

V usage is TRBV7-8 and J usage is TRBJ1-5; D gene uncertain. The germline V gene encodes CDR1 SGHVS and CDR2 FQNEAQ. The CDR3 has 16 amino acids. V lost 3 bases and J 3 bases, leaving 15 bases between the germline ends. The CDR3 DNA is TGTGCCAGCAGCTTTGATAGTGGAGGGAACAATCAGCCCCAGCATTTT. Its translation is CASSFDSGGNNQPQHF.